Presented here are 21 T cell receptor beta chains from one specimen sequenced in a study of OX40 agonist ivuxolimab in advanced cancers. The assay was immunoSEQ multiplex PCR, and TCRdb's table has in-frame clones only and misses some. This sample has around 61,000 clones, with approximately 86% found just once. Source: CD4+ or CD8+ T cells sorted from blood, taken in a trial of the OX40 agonist ivuxolimab. All receptors derive from an adult with an advanced solid tumor such as melanoma, head and neck, liver or kidney cancer.

The V gene is TRBV19, the J gene TRBJ2-5; D may be TRBD1 (6 bases). Germline loops: CDR1 LNHDA, CDR2 SQIVND (reference sequence). The CDR3 runs 15 residues. With 5 bases removed from V and 1 base from J, the gap between germline ends came to 14 bases. This CDR3 reads CASSVKRDIQETQYF. The CDR3 nucleotides read TGTGCCAGTAGTGTTAAACGGGACATCCAAGAGACCCAGTACTTC.

J is TRBJ2-1 and V is TRBV5-4; the D call may be TRBD1 or TRBD2 (7 bases each). The CDR3 extends over 15 amino acids. Trimming took 7 bases from V and 12 from J, leaving 26 bases between them. Germline loops: CDR1 SGHNT, CDR2 YYREEE (reference sequence). The CDR3 bases are TGTGCCAGCTCCCAGGGGGGTAGCGGGCCGGTCGCGCAGTTCTTC. Encoded protein: CASSQGGSGPVAQFF.

This clone was seen only a few times. This CDR3 is also generated by other DNA sequences in the sample. This chain connects TRBV15 to TRBJ1-3, with D unclear. CDR1 is LNHNV and CDR2 is YYDKDF in the germline V gene (reference sequence). V was cut by 0 bases and J by 2 bases, with 8 bases left in between. There are 15 residues in the CDR3. CDR3 DNA: TGTGCCACCAGCAGAGATAGGGCCGCTGGAAACACCATATATTTT. Its translation: CATSRDRAAGNTIYF.

This clone was counted once. The rearrangement joins TRBV18 to TRBJ2-1; 14 nucleotides agree with TRBD2. J lost 6 bases, V lost 3 bases, and 1 base had no gene match. CDR3 length equals 15 residues. Germline loops: CDR1 KGHSH, CDR2 LQKENI. CDR3 loop: CASSPGTSGSNEQFF. CDR3 in DNA: TGTGCCAGCTCACCTGGGACTAGCGGGAGCAATGAGCAGTTCTTC.

The V gene is TRBV7-3, the J gene TRBJ2-7, with D maybe TRBD1 (5 bases). CDR1 is SGHTA and CDR2 is FQGTGA in the germline V gene. V was pared by 5 bases and J by 5 bases, with 13 bases between. The CDR3 length is 13 residues. CDR3 protein: CASSQTRDHEQYF. In DNA, the CDR3 is TGTGCCAGCAGCCAAACCAGGGATCACGAGCAGTACTTC.

The chain recombines TRBV4-1 with TRBJ1-5; TRBD1 matches at 7 bases. After removal of 6 bases from V and 1 base from J, the junction contained 12 bases not matched to a gene. Per germline, CDR1 MGHRA and CDR2 YSYEKL. The CDR3 is 17 residues long. The CDR3 here is CASSPVRQGLSNQPQHF. CDR3 coding DNA: TGCGCCAGCAGTCCAGTTCGACAGGGTTTGAGCAATCAGCCCCAGCATTTT.

The V and J genes are TRBV7-2 and TRBJ2-7, with 9 bases identical to TRBD1. V shed 5 bases, J shed 5 bases, and the junction held 7 bases outside the gene matches. CDR1 and CDR2 (germline): SGHTA, FQGNSA. The CDR3 sequence is 14 residues long. The CDR3 DNA reads as TGTGCCAGCAGCCGGGGACAGGGATTCGACGAGCAGTACTTC. It encodes CASSRGQGFDEQYF.

V usage is TRBV5-6 and J usage is TRBJ2-7, with a tentative D call TRBD2 (6 bases). Germline V lookup: CDR1 SGHDT, CDR2 YYEEEE. Trimming pared 5 bases from V and 0 bases from J, leaving 15 bases between. The CDR3 covers 15 residues. The CDR3 DNA reads as TGTGCCAGCAGTCTCCGGGACTCCGGCTCCTACGAGCAGTACTTC. It codes for CASSLRDSGSYEQYF.

The genes are TRBV4-1 and TRBJ2-4; D possibly corresponds to TRBD2 (7 bases). The V gene lost 1 base and the J gene lost 0 bases, with 16 bases spanning the gap. The CDR3 covers 18 residues. The V gene's germline CDR1 is MGHRA and CDR2 YSYEKL. CDR3 nucleotide sequence: TGCGCCAGCAGCCAAGGAAGGGGGGGCCCAATAGCCAAAAACATTCAGTACTTC. It encodes CASSQGRGGPIAKNIQYF.

V and J are TRBV6-5 and TRBJ2-6; D is perhaps TRBD2 (6 bases). V lost 6 bases and J 0 bases, leaving 9 bases between the germline ends. The CDR3 has 15 amino acids. Looked up from germline, CDR1 is MNHEY and CDR2 is SVGAGI. Written as DNA, the CDR3 is TGTGCCAGCAGACCCGGGAGCTCTGGGGCCAACGTCCTGACTTTC. It translates to CASRPGSSGANVLTF.

This clone was recorded once. The chain links TRBV19 to TRBJ1-1, with D possibly matching TRBD1 (5 bases). With 5 bases removed from V and 1 base from J, the gap between germline ends came to 11 bases. This CDR3 has 14 amino acids. Per the germline V gene, CDR1 is LNHDA and CDR2 is SQIVND (reference sequence). The CDR3 here is CASSFWDGNTEAFF. For the CDR3, the DNA is TGTGCCAGTAGTTTCTGGGACGGGAACACTGAAGCTTTCTTT.

This clone was recorded only once. The chain links TRBV6-5 to TRBJ2-7; the D gene is possibly TRBD1 (5 bases). Germline values: CDR1 MNHEY, CDR2 SVGAGI. V was cut by 9 bases and J by 5 bases, with 17 bases left in between. The CDR3 spans 13 residues. CDR3 DNA sequence: TGTGCCAGTAGGCGACAGCCCCAGGACGAGCAGTACTTC. Translation gives CASRRQPQDEQYF.

The chain employs TRBV10-3 and TRBJ1-1; D not certain. Germline V gives CDR1 ENHRY, CDR2 SYGVKD. The CDR3 contains 14 residues. The germline V and J ends were trimmed by 0 bases and 3 bases, with 8 bases remaining between them. The chain's CDR3 is CAISESAGYTEAFF. CDR3 DNA sequence: TGTGCCATCAGTGAGTCGGCCGGATACACTGAAGCTTTCTTT.

V and J are TRBV4-2 and TRBJ1-1; a possible D gene is TRBD1 (5 bases). The CDR3 consists of 14 residues. Looked up from germline, CDR1 is LGHNA and CDR2 is YNFKEQ. V lost 5 bases, J lost 1 base, and 11 bases lay in between. The CDR3 coding sequence is TGTGCCAGCAGCACCTTGGGGGGGAACACTGAAGCTTTCTTT. Protein: CASSTLGGNTEAFF.

The chain has TRBV7-9 and TRBJ2-5; the match to TRBD1 covers 7 bases. CDR3 size: 16 residues. Trimming removed 5 bases from V and 2 bases from J; junction bases left unmatched: 11. Germline V gene data show CDR1 as SEHNR and CDR2 as FQNEAQ (reference sequence). The chain's CDR3 is CASSPQTGFIQETQYF. Here the CDR3 DNA reads TGTGCCAGCAGCCCGCAGACAGGGTTTATACAAGAGACCCAGTACTTC.

The chain joins TRBV4-2 to TRBJ1-2; no firm D call. V was clipped by 5 bases and J by 1 base, with 11 bases between them. The CDR3 runs 14 residues. Germline CDR1 and CDR2: LGHNA and YNFKEQ. The CDR3 nucleotides read TGTGCCAGCAGCTCCGCCGGGGTTAACTATGGCTACACCTTC. It is translated as CASSSAGVNYGYTF.

The chain carries TRBV5-1 and TRBJ2-1, with 12 bases identical to TRBD2. The CDR3 runs to 15 residues. Losses at the gene ends were 1 base for V and 7 bases for J; bases not matched to a gene: 3. Germline CDR1 SGHRS, CDR2 YFSETQ. The CDR3 region is CASSLYLAGGNEQFF. The CDR3 coding sequence is TGCGCCAGCAGCTTGTACCTAGCGGGAGGGAATGAGCAGTTCTTC.

The rearrangement uses TRBV5-8 and TRBJ2-7; possibly TRBD2 for D (6 bases). Trimming left V 4 bases short and J 0 bases short, with 17 bases between. Germline V gives CDR1 SGHTS, CDR2 YDEGEE. The CDR3 loop spans 16 amino acids. CDR3 in amino acids: CASSLDGGLFSYEQYF. CDR3 coding DNA: TGTGCCAGCAGCCTGGATGGGGGACTTTTCTCCTACGAGCAGTACTTC.

The chain links TRBV29-1 to TRBJ2-1; D unresolved. There are 11 residues in the CDR3. V dropped 5 bases and J dropped 8 bases, with 10 bases sitting between them. CDR1 is SQVTM, CDR2 ANQGSEA, per germline. CDR3 in amino acids: CSVSNPDEQFF. The CDR3 coding sequence is TGCAGCGTTTCTAACCCCGATGAGCAGTTCTTC.

The chain couples TRBV5-4 to TRBJ1-2; the D is unclear. The CDR3 totals 13 residues. Trimming cost V 5 bases and J 5 bases, with 13 bases left between them. The germline CDR1 and CDR2 sequences are SGHNT and YYREEE (reference sequence). The CDR3 loop is CASSFDTNYGYTF. CDR3 in DNA: TGTGCCAGCAGTTTTGACACCAATTATGGCTACACCTTC.

The chain is built from TRBV27 and TRBJ2-1; 12 bases are a match to TRBD1. The CDR3 consists of 15 residues. V shed 5 bases, J shed 7 bases, and the junction held 6 bases outside the gene matches. The germline V gene encodes CDR1 MNHEY and CDR2 SMNVEV (reference sequence). CDR3 DNA: TGTGCCAGCAGTCAGGGACAGGGGGCGAAAAATGAGCAGTTCTTC. The encoded protein is CASSQGQGAKNEQFF.